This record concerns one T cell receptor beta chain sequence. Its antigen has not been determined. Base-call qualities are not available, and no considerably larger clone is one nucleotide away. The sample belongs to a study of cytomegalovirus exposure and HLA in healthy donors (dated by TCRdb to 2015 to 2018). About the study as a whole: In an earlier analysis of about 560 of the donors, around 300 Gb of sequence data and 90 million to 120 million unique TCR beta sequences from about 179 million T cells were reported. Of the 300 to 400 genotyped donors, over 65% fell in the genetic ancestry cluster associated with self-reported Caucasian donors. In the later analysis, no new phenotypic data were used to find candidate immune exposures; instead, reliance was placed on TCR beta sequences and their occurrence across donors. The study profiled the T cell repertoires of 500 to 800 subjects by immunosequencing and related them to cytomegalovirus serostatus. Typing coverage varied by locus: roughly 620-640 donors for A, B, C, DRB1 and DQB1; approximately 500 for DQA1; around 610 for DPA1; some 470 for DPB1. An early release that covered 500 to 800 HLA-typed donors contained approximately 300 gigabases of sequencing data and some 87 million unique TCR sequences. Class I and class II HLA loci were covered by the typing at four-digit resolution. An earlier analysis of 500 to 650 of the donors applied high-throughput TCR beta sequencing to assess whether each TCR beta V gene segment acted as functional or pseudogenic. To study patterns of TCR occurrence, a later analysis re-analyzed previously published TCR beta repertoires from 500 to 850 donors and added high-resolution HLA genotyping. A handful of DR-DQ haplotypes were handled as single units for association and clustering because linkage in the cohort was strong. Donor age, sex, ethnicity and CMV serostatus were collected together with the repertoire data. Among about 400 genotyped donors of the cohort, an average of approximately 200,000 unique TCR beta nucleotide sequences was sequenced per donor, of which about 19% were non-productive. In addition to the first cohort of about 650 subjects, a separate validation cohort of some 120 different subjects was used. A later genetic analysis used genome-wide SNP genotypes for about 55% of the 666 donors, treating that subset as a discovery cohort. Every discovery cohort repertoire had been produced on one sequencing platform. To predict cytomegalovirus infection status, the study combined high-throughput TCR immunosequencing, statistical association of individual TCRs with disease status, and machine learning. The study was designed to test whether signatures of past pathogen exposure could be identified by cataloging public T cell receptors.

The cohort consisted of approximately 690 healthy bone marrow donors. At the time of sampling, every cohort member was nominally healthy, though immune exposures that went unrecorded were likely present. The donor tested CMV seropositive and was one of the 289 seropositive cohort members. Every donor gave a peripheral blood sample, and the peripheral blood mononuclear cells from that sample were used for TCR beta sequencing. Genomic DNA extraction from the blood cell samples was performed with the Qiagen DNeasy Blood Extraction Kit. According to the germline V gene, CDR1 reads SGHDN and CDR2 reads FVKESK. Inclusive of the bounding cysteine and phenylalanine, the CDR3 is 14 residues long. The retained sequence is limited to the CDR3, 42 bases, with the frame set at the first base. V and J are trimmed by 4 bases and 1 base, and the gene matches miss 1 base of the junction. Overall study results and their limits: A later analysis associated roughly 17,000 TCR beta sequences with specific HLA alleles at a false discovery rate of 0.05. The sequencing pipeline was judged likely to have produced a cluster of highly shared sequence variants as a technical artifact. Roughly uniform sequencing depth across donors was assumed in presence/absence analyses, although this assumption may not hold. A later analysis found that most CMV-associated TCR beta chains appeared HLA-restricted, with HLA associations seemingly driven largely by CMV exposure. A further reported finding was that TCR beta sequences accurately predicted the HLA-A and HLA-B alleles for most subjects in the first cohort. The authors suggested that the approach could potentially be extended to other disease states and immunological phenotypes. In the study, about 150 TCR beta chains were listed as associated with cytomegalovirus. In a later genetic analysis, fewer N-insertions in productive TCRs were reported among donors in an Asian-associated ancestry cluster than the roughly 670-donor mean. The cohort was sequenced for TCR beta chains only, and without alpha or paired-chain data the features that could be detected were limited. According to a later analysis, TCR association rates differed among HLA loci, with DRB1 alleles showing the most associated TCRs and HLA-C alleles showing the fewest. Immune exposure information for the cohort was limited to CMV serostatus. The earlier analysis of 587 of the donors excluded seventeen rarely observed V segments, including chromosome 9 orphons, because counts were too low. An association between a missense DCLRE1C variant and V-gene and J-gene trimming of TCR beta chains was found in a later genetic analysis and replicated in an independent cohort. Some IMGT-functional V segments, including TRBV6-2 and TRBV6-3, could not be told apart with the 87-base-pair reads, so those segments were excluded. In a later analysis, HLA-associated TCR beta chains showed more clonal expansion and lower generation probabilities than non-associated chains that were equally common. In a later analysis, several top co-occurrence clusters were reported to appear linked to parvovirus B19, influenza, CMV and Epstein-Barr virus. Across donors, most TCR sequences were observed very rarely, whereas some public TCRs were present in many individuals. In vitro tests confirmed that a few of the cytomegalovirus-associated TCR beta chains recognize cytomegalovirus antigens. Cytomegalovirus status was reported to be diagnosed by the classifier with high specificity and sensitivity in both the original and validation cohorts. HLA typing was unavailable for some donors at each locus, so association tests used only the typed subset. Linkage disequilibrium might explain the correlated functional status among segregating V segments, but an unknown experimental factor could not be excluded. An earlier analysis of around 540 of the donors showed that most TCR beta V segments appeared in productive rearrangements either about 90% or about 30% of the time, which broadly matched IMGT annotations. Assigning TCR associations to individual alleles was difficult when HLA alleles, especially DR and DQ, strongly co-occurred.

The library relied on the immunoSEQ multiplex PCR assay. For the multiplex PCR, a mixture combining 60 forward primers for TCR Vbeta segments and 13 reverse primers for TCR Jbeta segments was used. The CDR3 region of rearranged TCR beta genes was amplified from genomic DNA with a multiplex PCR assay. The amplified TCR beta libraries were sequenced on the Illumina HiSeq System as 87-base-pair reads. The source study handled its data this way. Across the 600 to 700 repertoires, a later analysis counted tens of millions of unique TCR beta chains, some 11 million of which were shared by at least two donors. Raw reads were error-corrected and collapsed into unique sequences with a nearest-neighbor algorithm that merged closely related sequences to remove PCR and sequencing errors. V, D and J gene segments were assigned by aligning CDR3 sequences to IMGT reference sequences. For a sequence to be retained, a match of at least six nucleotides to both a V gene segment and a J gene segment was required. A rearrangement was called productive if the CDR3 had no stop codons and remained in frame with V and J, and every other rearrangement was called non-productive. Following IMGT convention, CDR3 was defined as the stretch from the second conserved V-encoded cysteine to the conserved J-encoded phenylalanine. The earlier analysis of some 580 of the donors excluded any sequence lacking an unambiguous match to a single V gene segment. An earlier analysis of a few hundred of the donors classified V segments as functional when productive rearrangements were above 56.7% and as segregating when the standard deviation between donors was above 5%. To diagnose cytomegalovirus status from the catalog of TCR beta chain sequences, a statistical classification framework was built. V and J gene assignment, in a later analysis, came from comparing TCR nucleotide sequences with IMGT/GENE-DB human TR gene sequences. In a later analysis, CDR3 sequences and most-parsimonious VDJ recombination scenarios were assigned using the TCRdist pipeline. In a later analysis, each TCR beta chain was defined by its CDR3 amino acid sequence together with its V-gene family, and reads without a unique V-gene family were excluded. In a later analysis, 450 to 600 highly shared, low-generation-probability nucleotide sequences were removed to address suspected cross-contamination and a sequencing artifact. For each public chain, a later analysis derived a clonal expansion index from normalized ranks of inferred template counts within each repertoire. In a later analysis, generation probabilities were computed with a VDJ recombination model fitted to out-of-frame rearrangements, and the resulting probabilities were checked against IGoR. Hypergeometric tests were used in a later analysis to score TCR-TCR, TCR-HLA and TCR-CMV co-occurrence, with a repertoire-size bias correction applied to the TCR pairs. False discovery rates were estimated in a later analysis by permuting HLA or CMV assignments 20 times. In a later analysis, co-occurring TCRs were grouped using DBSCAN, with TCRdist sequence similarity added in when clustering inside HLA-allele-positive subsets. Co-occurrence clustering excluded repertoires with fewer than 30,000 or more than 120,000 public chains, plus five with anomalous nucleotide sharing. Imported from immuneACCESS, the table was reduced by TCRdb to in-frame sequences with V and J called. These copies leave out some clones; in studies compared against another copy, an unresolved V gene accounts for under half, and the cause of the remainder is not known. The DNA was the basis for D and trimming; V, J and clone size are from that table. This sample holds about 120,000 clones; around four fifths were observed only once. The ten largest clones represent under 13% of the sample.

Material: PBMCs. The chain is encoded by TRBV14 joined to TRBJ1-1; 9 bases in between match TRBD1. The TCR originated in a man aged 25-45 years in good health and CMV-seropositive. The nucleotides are TGTGCCAGCAGCCCGGGACAGGGGAACACTGAAGCTTTCTTT. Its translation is CASSPGQGNTEAFF.